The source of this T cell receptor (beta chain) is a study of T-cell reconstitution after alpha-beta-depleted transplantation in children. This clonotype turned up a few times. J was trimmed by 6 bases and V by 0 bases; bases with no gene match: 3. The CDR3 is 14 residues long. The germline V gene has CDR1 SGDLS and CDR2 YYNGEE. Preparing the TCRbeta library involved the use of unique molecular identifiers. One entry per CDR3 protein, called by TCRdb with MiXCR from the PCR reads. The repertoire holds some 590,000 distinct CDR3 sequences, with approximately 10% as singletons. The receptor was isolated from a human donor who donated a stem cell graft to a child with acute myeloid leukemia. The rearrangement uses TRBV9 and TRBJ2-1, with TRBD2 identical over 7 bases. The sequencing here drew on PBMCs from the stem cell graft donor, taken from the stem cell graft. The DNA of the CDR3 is TGTGCCAGCAGCGTAGAGACTAGCAGCAATGAGCAGTTCTTC. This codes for CASSVETSSNEQFF.